A single sample gave rise to the 17 T cell receptor beta chains below, sequenced in a study of Graves' ophthalmopathy and Graves' hyperthyroidism. Scientists amplified the TCR beta CDR3 regions from RNA transcripts. In the first round, RT-PCR was carried out with HTBI primers, and a multiplex PCR formed the second round. TCRdb passed the multiplex PCR reads through MiXCR, listing each CDR3 protein once. The data show 150,000 or so distinct CDR3 sequences, under 45% seen once. The sample comprised peripheral blood. Receptor source: a man aged 25 to 45 with Graves' ophthalmopathy.

This clonotype was observed at least ten times. CDR3 coding DNA: TGTGCCAGCAGCTTGGGGACTTTTGCTAGCGAGCAGTACTTC. This gives the protein CASSLGTFASEQYF. The rearrangement links TRBV7-8 to TRBJ2-7; a possible D gene is TRBD2 (6 bases). Germline V gives CDR1 SGHVS, CDR2 FQNEAQ. V lost 3 bases and J lost 6, with 15 bases in between. The CDR3 totals 14 residues.

The V gene is TRBV28, the J gene TRBJ1-5; 9 nucleotides align to TRBD1. Germline V gene data show CDR1 as MDHEN and CDR2 as SYDVKM. The CDR3 loop spans 17 amino acids. Trimming at V came to 0 bases and at J to 3 bases, leaving 6 bases not matched to a gene. CDR3 in DNA: TGTGCCAGCAGTTTATGGGGGGGACAGGGCTACAATCAGCCCCAGCATTTT. Protein sequence: CASSLWGGQGYNQPQHF.

This clonotype was counted ten times or more. The junction and the germline gene differ at one end; a read error may be behind it. V gene TRBV28 combines with J gene TRBJ1-6; D gene ambiguous. CDR3 length equals 10 residues. The germline V gene encodes CDR1 MDHEN and CDR2 SYDVKM. CDR3 bases: TGTGCCAGCACGGAACTGATTCCTGTATTT. It specifies CASTELIPVF. The complete variable domain, with remaining parts taken from reference TRBV28 and TRBJ1-6, reads DVKVTQSSRYLVKRTGEKVFLECVQDMDHENMFWYRQDPGLGLRLIYFSYDVKMKEKGDIPEGYSVSREKKERFSLILESASTNQTSMYLCASTELIPVFGNGTRLTVT.

This clonotype was seen at least ten times. This CDR3 is CASSTPSGSADTQYF. The CDR3 coding sequence is TGTGCCAGCAGTACGCCTAGCGGGAGCGCAGATACGCAGTATTTT. The chain recombines TRBV6-1 with TRBJ2-3, with 10 nucleotides matching TRBD2. Germline V gives CDR1 MNHNS, CDR2 SASEGT. The CDR3 is 15 residues long. V gave up 5 bases and J gave up 4 bases; unmatched junction bases: 6.

This clonotype was seen ten or more times. The chain employs TRBV20-1 and TRBJ2-2; D is unresolved. The ends were cut back, 6 bases at V and 2 bases at J, with 7 bases in the middle. The length of the CDR3 is 12 residues. Germline CDR1 DFQATT, CDR2 SNEGSKA (reference sequence). As DNA, the CDR3 is TGCAGTGCCCTTAGCAACACCGGGGAGCTGTTTTTT. Translated: CSALSNTGELFF.

V and J are TRBV6-5 and TRBJ2-7, with 7 bases lining up with TRBD2. This CDR3 contains 14 residues. V dropped 4 bases and J dropped 6; count of bases not matched to a gene: 9. Per germline, CDR1 MNHEY and CDR2 SVGAGI. In nucleotides, the CDR3 is TGTGCCAGCAGTTTCCGGCGGGCGGGAGTCGAGCAGTACTTC. Its protein product is CASSFRRAGVEQYF.

This clonotype was seen repeatedly, ten times or more. The chain recombines TRBV6-2 or TRBV6-3 with TRBJ1-5; D gene ambiguous. V lost 3 bases to trimming and J lost 5 bases, with 11 bases between them. The CDR3 totals 14 residues. Per germline, CDR1 MNHEY and CDR2 SVGEGT. The CDR3 DNA reads as TGTGCCAGCAGTTATACTGGGCGCTATCAGCCCCAGCATTTT. Its protein product is CASSYTGRYQPQHF.

The J gene is TRBJ2-7, the V gene TRBV28, with D perhaps TRBD1 (6 bases). The V and J ends lost 5 bases and 0 bases respectively, with 14 bases between them. Germline V gene lookup returns CDR1 MDHEN and CDR2 SYDVKM. CDR3 size: 15 residues. The CDR3: CASSGSDRSSYEQYF. DNA of the CDR3: TGTGCCAGCAGTGGAAGCGACAGGAGCTCCTACGAGCAGTACTTC.

This sequence joins TRBV6-5 and TRBJ1-2, with D possibly matching TRBD1 (6 bases). There are 15 residues in the CDR3. Per germline, CDR1 MNHEY and CDR2 SVGAGI. The germline V and J ends were trimmed by 0 bases and 2 bases, with 10 bases remaining between them. In DNA, the CDR3 is TGTGCCAGCAGTTACTCGGGGGGCTACAACTATGGCTACACCTTC. Its protein is CASSYSGGYNYGYTF.

This clonotype appeared a single time. The chain is built from TRBV28 and TRBJ2-7; 9 bases agree with TRBD2. J gave up 1 base and V 4 bases, and 8 bases lay outside the gene matches. The CDR3 totals 16 residues. Germline CDR1 and CDR2: MDHEN and SYDVKM. For the CDR3, the DNA is TGTGCCAGCAGTTCGAGGACTAGCGTGGTTTCCTACGAGCAGTACTTC. Encoded protein: CASSSRTSVVSYEQYF.

This clonotype occurred many times. V usage is TRBV28 and J usage is TRBJ2-7; possibly TRBD1 or TRBD2 for D (5 bases each). CDR1 is MDHEN and CDR2 is SYDVKM in the germline V gene. The CDR3 has 16 amino acids. V dropped 2 bases and J dropped 1 base, with 15 bases sitting between them. This CDR3 is CASSLPGDRQSYEQYF. The CDR3 nucleotides are TGTGCCAGCAGTTTACCTGGGGACCGACAATCCTACGAGCAGTACTTC.

The V and J genes are TRBV28 and TRBJ1-3; no clear D gene. The germline V gene encodes CDR1 MDHEN and CDR2 SYDVKM. This CDR3 contains 14 residues. Trimming removed 5 bases at V and 2 bases at J, with 10 bases between. DNA of the CDR3: TGTGCCAGCAGTCGCCTGAATCCTGGAAACACCATATATTTT. Translation gives CASSRLNPGNTIYF.

The sample holds many counts of this clonotype. This clone may be a read error of a much larger clone one base away. The gene calls are TRBV7-2 and TRBJ1-6, with 9 positions matching TRBD1. Germline CDR1 reads SGHTA; CDR2 reads FQGNSA. This CDR3 region has 17 residues. With V trimmed by 5 bases and J by 7 bases, 12 bases remained unmatched. CDR3 bases: TGTACCAGCAGCCCGAGAATAGGGACAGGGTCGAATTCACCCCTCCACTTT. It encodes CTSSPRIGTGSNSPLHF.

V gene TRBV19 combines with J gene TRBJ1-1; D is uncertain. This CDR3 region has 15 residues. The V and J ends lost 7 bases and 0 bases respectively, with 15 bases between them. The germline V gene has CDR1 LNHDA and CDR2 SQIVND (reference sequence). CDR3 protein: CASTSGGDMNTEAFF. The CDR3 DNA sequence: TGTGCCAGTACATCGGGAGGTGATATGAACACTGAAGCTTTCTTT.

The rearrangement uses TRBV6-1 and TRBJ2-7; TRBD1 aligns across 10 bases. Looked up from germline, CDR1 is MNHNS and CDR2 is SASEGT. Trimming at V came to 6 bases and at J to 4 bases, leaving 3 bases not matched to a gene. The CDR3 is 13 residues long. Here the CDR3 reads CASSWTGGYEQYF. The CDR3 DNA follows: TGTGCCAGCAGCTGGACAGGGGGGTACGAGCAGTACTTC.

This clonotype has at least ten counts. The chain links TRBV11-1 to TRBJ1-1, with D tentatively TRBD1 (5 bases). V lost 5 bases, J lost 11 bases, and 18 bases lay in between. The germline gives CDR1 SGHAT, CDR2 FQDESV (reference sequence). This CDR3 is 13 amino acids long. CDR3 bases: TGTGCCAGCAGCCCAGGGTTACGAACACAGGCTTTCTTT. Translating gives CASSPGLRTQAFF.

V usage is TRBV7-2 and J usage is TRBJ1-1; D gene uncertain. Trimming took off 4 bases at V and 6 bases at J, with 9 bases between the two ends. Germline CDR1 and CDR2: SGHTA and FQGNSA. The CDR3 runs to 12 residues. This CDR3 is CASSSTRAEAFF. The CDR3 nucleotides are TGTGCCAGCAGCTCGACCCGGGCTGAAGCTTTCTTT.